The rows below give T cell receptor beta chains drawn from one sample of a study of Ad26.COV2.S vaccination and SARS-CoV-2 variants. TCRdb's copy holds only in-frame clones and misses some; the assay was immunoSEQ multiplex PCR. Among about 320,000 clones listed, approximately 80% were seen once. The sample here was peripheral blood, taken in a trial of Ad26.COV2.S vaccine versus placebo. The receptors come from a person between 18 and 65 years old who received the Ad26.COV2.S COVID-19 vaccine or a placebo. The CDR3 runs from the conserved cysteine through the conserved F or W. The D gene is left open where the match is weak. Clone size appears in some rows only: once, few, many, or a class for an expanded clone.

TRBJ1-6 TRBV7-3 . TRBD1 CASSKQGLSDSPLHF TGTGCCAGCAGCAAACAGGGGCTGTCGGATTCACCCCTCCACTTT
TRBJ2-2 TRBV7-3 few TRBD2 CASSPNPGGVGTGELFF TGTGCCAGCAGCCCTAACCCCGGGGGGGTTGGTACCGGGGAGCTGTTTTTT
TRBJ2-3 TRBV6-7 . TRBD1 CASRTGPGGDDTQYF TGTGCCAGCAGGACGGGGCCAGGGGGCGATGATACGCAGTATTTT
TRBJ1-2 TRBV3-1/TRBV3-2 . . CASSQGEGFNYGYTF TGTGCCAGCAGCCAAGGGGAGGGGTTCAACTATGGCTACACCTTC
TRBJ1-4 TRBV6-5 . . CASSLGWEKLFF TGTGCCAGCAGTTTGGGGTGGGAAAAACTGTTTTTT
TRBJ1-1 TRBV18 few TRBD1 CASSPLPGGGGTEAFF TGTGCCAGCTCACCTTTACCAGGGGGAGGGGGGACTGAAGCTTTCTTT
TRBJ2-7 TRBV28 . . CASSTRVSPYEQYF TGTGCCAGCAGCACCAGAGTTTCCCCCTACGAGCAGTACTTC
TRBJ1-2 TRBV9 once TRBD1 CASSVAKGQGREIYGYTF TGTGCCAGCAGCGTAGCTAAAGGACAGGGGAGGGAAATCTATGGCTACACCTTC
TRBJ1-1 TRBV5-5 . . CASSLASRDDTEAFF TGTGCCAGCAGCTTGGCCAGCAGGGACGACACTGAAGCTTTCTTT
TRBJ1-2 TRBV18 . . CASRRADGIYGYTF TGTGCCAGCCGCAGGGCCGACGGGATCTATGGCTACACCTTC
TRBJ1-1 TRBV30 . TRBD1 CAFRQGRDTEAFF TGTGCCTTCAGACAGGGTAGGGACACTGAAGCTTTCTTT
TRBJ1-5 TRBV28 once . CASSTWPQHF TGTGCCAGCAGCACCTGGCCCCAGCATTTT
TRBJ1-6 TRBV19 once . CASVRGYNSPLHF TGTGCCTCTGTACGGGGGTATAATTCACCCCTCCACTTT
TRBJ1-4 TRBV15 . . CATSRRDTENEKLFF TGTGCCACCAGCAGAAGGGACACCGAGAATGAAAAACTGTTTTTT
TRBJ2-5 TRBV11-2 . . CASSLGGTQYF TGTGCCAGCAGCTTAGGGGGGACCCAGTACTTC
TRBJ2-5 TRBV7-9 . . CASSLTGHGQETQYF TGTGCCAGCAGCTTAACAGGGCACGGACAAGAGACCCAGTACTTC
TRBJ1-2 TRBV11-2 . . CASSFSDRSYGYTF TGTGCCAGCAGCTTTTCAGACAGGTCCTATGGCTACACCTTC
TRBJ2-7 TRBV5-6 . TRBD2 CASSSFSGDSYEQYF TGTGCCAGCAGCTCCTTTAGCGGGGACTCCTACGAGCAGTACTTC
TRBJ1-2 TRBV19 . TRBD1 CASSPTGTGDPPTYGYTF TGTGCCAGTAGTCCGACCGGGACAGGGGACCCTCCCACCTATGGCTACACCTTC
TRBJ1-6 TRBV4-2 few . CASSPVATVGDSPLHF TGTGCCAGCAGCCCGGTAGCGACAGTGGGGGATTCACCCCTCCACTTT
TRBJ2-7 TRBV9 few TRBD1 CASSPLFGTDEQYF TGTGCCAGCAGCCCCCTATTTGGGACAGACGAGCAGTACTTC
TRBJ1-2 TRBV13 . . CASSFGRGDYGYTF TGTGCCAGCAGCTTCGGGAGGGGCGACTATGGCTACACCTTC
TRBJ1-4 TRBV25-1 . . CASSAGTVNEKLFF TGTGCCAGCAGTGCCGGGACGGTGAATGAAAAACTGTTTTTT
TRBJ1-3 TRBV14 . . CASSLVGSNTIYF TGTGCCAGCAGCCTGGTGGGAAGCAACACCATATATTTT
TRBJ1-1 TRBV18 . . CASSPSGQTPAAFF TGTGCCAGCTCACCTTCAGGACAGACACCCGCAGCTTTCTTT
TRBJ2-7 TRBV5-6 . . CASSLLEGYEQYF TGTGCCAGCAGCCTCTTGGAGGGGTACGAGCAGTACTTC
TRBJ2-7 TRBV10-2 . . CASNSVGGEQYF TGCGCCAGCAACTCCGTGGGGGGAGAGCAGTACTTC
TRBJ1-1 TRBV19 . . CASSIDLRNTEAFF TGTGCCAGTAGTATAGATCTGAGGAACACTGAAGCTTTCTTT
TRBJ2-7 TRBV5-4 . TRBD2 CASSLAAGAGGYEQYF TGTGCCAGCAGCTTGGCCGCGGGGGCGGGGGGATACGAGCAGTACTTC
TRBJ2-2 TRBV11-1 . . CASSPLGGGPGELFF TGTGCCAGCAGCCCGTTGGGTGGGGGACCCGGGGAGCTGTTTTTT
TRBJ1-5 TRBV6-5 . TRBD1 CASSPTGDSNQPQHF TGTGCCAGCAGTCCGACAGGGGATAGCAATCAGCCCCAGCATTTT
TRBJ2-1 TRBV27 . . CASSFSRDSYNEQFF TGTGCCAGCAGTTTCTCCAGGGATTCCTACAATGAGCAGTTCTTC
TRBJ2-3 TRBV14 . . CASSHRMTAGKRTDTQYF TGTGCCAGCAGCCATCGAATGACTGCGGGGAAACGCACAGATACGCAGTATTTT
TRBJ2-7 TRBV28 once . CASSLPEKYYEQYF TGTGCCAGCAGTTTACCGGAGAAGTACTACGAGCAGTACTTC
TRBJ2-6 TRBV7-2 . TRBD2 CASSFLRSGGPAGANVLTF TGTGCCAGCAGCTTTTTACGTTCGGGGGGGCCGGCTGGGGCCAACGTCCTGACTTTC
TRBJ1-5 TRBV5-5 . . CASSLEGVEDGNQPQHF TGTGCCAGCAGCTTGGAAGGGGTGGAGGACGGCAATCAGCCCCAGCATTTT
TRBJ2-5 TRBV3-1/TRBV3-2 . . CASSQDRHLTQYF TGTGCCAGCAGCCAAGATCGGCATCTTACCCAGTACTTC
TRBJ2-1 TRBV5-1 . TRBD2 CASSPYLSGGGASEQFF TGCGCCAGCAGCCCCTACCTTTCGGGCGGGGGGGCCAGTGAGCAGTTCTTC
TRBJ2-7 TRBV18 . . CASSPQTDTYEQYF TGTGCCAGCTCACCCCAGACAGATACCTACGAGCAGTACTTC
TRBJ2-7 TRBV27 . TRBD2 CASKSLAASYEQYF TGTGCCAGCAAAAGTCTAGCGGCCTCCTACGAGCAGTACTTC
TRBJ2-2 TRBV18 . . CASSLGLNTGELFF TGTGCCAGCTCTCTTGGACTGAACACCGGGGAGCTGTTTTTT
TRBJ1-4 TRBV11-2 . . CASSFQRAIAEKLFF TGTGCCAGCAGCTTCCAAAGGGCCATCGCAGAAAAACTGTTTTTT
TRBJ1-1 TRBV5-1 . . CASTSNRANTEAFF TGCGCCAGCACCTCCAACAGGGCTAACACTGAAGCTTTCTTT